One sample yielded the 12 T cell receptor beta chains listed below, sequenced in a study of cytomegalovirus exposure and HLA in healthy donors. This PCR relied on a set of 60 Vbeta primers and 13 Jbeta primers. The assay was immunoSEQ multiplex PCR, and TCRdb's table has in-frame clones only and misses some. Of about 130,000 clones detected, approximately 70% appear once; the ten largest clones hold 1.5% to 2%. The sample consisted of PBMCs. These receptors were obtained from a human donor in good health.

The CDR3 loop is CASSQNVGRSYEQYF. The CDR3 region has the DNA TGCGCCAGCAGCCAAAATGTCGGGAGGTCCTACGAGCAGTACTTC. The chain couples TRBV4-1 to TRBJ2-7; TRBD2 matches 7 bases. The CDR3 extends over 15 amino acids. The V gene's germline CDR1 is MGHRA and CDR2 YSYEKL. J lost 1 base, V lost 2 bases, and 5 bases had no gene match.

In this sample, this clone turned up a few times. The chain combines TRBV2 with TRBJ1-1, with D perhaps matching TRBD1 (6 bases). V shed 10 bases and J shed 2 bases, with 14 bases lying between them. Germline V gives CDR1 SNHLY, CDR2 FYNNEI. The CDR3 has 13 amino acids. For the CDR3, the DNA is TGTGCCAACGCGACAGGATTTAACACTGAAGCTTTCTTT. Protein: CANATGFNTEAFF.

This clone appeared a few times. The chain uses TRBV19 and TRBJ2-1, with TRBD1 matching over 7 bases. V lost 5 bases and J lost 5; bases outside the gene matches: 9. This CDR3 has 15 residues. Germline V CDR1 and CDR2: LNHDA, SQIVND (reference sequence). CDR3: CASSFRDSLNNEQFF. The CDR3 DNA is TGTGCCAGTAGTTTCCGGGACAGCCTTAACAATGAGCAGTTCTTC.

This chain joins TRBV28 and TRBJ2-5, with 7 positions matching TRBD1. V lost 3 bases to trimming and J lost 2 bases; unmatched junction nucleotides: 0. This CDR3 region has 13 residues. In germline, CDR1 is MDHEN, CDR2 SYDVKM. In DNA, the CDR3 is TGTGCCAGCAGTTTGGGACAGCAAGAGACCCAGTACTTC. It translates to CASSLGQQETQYF.

This clone occurred once. The gene calls are TRBV10-3 and TRBJ1-1, with D perhaps matching TRBD1 (5 bases). The length of the CDR3 is 20 residues. Trimming took 0 bases from V and 0 from J, leaving 23 bases between them. From germline, CDR1 is ENHRY and CDR2 SYGVKD. CDR3 sequence reads: CAISESILRGRGGMNTEAFF. As DNA, the CDR3 is TGTGCCATCAGTGAGTCGATCCTCCGGGGGAGGGGTGGAATGAACACTGAAGCTTTCTTT.

This clone has a single count. CDR3 coding DNA: TGTGCCAGCAGCTACCGACAGGGACGGACCGGGGAGCTGTTTTTT. Protein product: CASSYRQGRTGELFF. This chain joins TRBV5-6 and TRBJ2-2; 7 bases are shared with TRBD1. J was trimmed by 5 bases and V by 3 bases; bases with no gene match: 7. Per germline, CDR1 SGHDT and CDR2 YYEEEE. CDR3 length: 15 amino acids. The full variable domain, its missing parts supplied by reference TRBV5-6 and TRBJ2-2, is DAGVTQSPTHLIKTRGQQVTLRCSPKSGHDTVSWYQQALGQGPQFIFQYYEEEERQRGNFPDRFSGHQFPNYSSELNVNALLLGDSALYLCASSYRQGRTGELFFGEGSRLTVL.

The chain has TRBV5-1 and TRBJ2-1; 13 nucleotides line up with TRBD2. CDR1 SGHRS and CDR2 YFSETQ come from the germline V gene. The junction had 5 bases not matched to a gene; V was cut back by 0 bases and J by 2 bases. This CDR3 is built from 18 residues. The CDR3, as DNA: TGCGCCAGCAGCTTGGAAGGGACTAGCGGGATCCCCTACAATGAGCAGTTCTTC. Residues: CASSLEGTSGIPYNEQFF.

This chain links TRBV2 with TRBJ1-5; D not certain. This CDR3 has 15 residues. Trimming removed 8 bases at V and 0 bases at J, with 14 bases between. Germline CDR1 is SNHLY and CDR2 is FYNNEI. CDR3 nucleotide sequence: TGTGCCAGCTTAGGGCAGGCGGGTAGCAATCAGCCCCAGCATTTT. Amino acid sequence: CASLGQAGSNQPQHF.

The rearrangement links TRBV27 to TRBJ2-3; D may be TRBD2 (5 bases). The CDR3 is 16 amino acids. CDR1 is MNHEY, CDR2 SMNVEV, per germline (reference sequence). The V gene lost 0 bases and the J gene lost 1 base, with 11 bases spanning the gap. CDR3 DNA: TGTGCCAGCAGTTTATCGATCGGGGTTGGCACAGATACGCAGTATTTT. Protein: CASSLSIGVGTDTQYF.

This clone was counted only a few times. This sequence joins TRBV27 and TRBJ2-5; D unclear. The CDR3 extends over 12 amino acids. CDR1 MNHEY and CDR2 SMNVEV come from the germline V gene (reference sequence). Trimming removed 4 bases from V and 2 bases from J, with 5 bases in between. CDR3 sequence: CASSSSQETQYF. CDR3 in DNA: TGTGCCAGCAGTTCGTCTCAAGAGACCCAGTACTTC.

The V call is TRBV5-1, the J call TRBJ2-3, with TRBD2 matching 8 bases. Germline assignment: CDR1 SGHRS and CDR2 YFSETQ. This CDR3 comprises 15 residues. The junction had 6 bases not matched to a gene; V was cut back by 4 bases and J by 2 bases. DNA of the CDR3: TGCGCCAGCAGCCCCGGGGGGGGCGACACAGATACGCAGTATTTT. As protein: CASSPGGGDTDTQYF.

The chain links TRBV11-1 to TRBJ2-7, with 7 bases matching TRBD2. The CDR3 spans 12 residues. The junction had 4 bases not matched to a gene; V was cut back by 7 bases and J by 4 bases. Germline V gene data show CDR1 as SGHAT and CDR2 as FQDESV (reference sequence). The CDR3 DNA follows: TGTGCCAGCACCTTGGGGGGGTACGAGCAGTACTTC. Its protein product is CASTLGGYEQYF.